This T cell receptor (beta chain) was identified during a study of cytomegalovirus exposure and HLA in healthy donors (TCRdb year 2017). Regarding the study in general: In an earlier analysis of 450 to 750 of the donors, about 270 Gb of sequence data and approximately 100 million unique TCR beta sequences from about 180 million T cells were reported. Across some 400 genotyped donors of the cohort, an average of approximately 240,000 unique TCR beta nucleotide sequences per donor were sequenced, and approximately 19% of those sequences were non-productive. A later genetic analysis used genome-wide SNP genotypes for about three fifths of the 666 donors, treating that subset as a discovery cohort. Besides the first cohort of roughly 700 subjects, a separate validation cohort made up of over a hundred different subjects was used. An earlier analysis of around 580 of the donors used high-throughput TCR beta sequencing to judge whether each TCR beta V gene segment behaved as functional or pseudogenic. The later analysis used no new phenotypic data to find candidate immune exposures, relying instead on TCR beta sequences and their occurrence across donors. Every discovery cohort repertoire had been produced on one sequencing platform. An early release covering some 640 HLA-typed donors comprised about 300 gigabases of sequencing data and 65 million to 100 million unique TCR sequences. Roughly 5 DR-DQ haplotypes were handled as single units for association and clustering because linkage in the cohort was strong. High-throughput TCR immunosequencing, statistical association of individual TCRs with disease status, and machine learning were combined to predict cytomegalovirus infection status. The study profiled the T cell repertoires of under 850 subjects by immunosequencing and related them to cytomegalovirus serostatus. The aim of the study was to test whether cataloging public T cell receptors could identify signatures of past pathogen exposure. Of the roughly 400 genotyped donors, approximately 83% fell in the genetic ancestry cluster associated with self-reported Caucasian donors. A later analysis re-examined previously published TCR beta repertoires from just over 650 donors and added high-resolution HLA genotyping to investigate patterns of TCR occurrence. Alongside the repertoire data, information on donor age, sex, ethnicity and CMV serostatus was compiled. HLA typing covered class I and class II loci at four-digit resolution. Typing coverage differed by locus: A, B, C, DRB1 and DQB1 were typed in about 629-640 donors, DQA1 in about 550, DPA1 in nearly 610, and DPB1 in 400 to 480.

The cohort was made up of under 800 healthy bone marrow donors. All cohort members were sampled while nominally healthy, although unrecorded immune exposures were likely present. The donor tested CMV seronegative, placing the donor among the 300 to 450 seronegative members of the cohort. Every donor gave a peripheral blood sample, and the peripheral blood mononuclear cells from that sample were used for TCR beta sequencing. The Qiagen DNeasy Blood Extraction Kit was used to extract genomic DNA from the blood cell samples. Libraries came from the immunoSEQ multiplex PCR assay. For the multiplex PCR, a mixture combining 60 forward primers for TCR Vbeta segments and 13 reverse primers for TCR Jbeta segments was used. Amplification of the CDR3 region of rearranged TCR beta genes was performed with a multiplex PCR assay on genomic DNA. On the Illumina HiSeq System, the amplified TCR beta libraries were sequenced as 87-base-pair reads. Processing in the source paper ran as follows. In a later analysis, 80 million or so unique TCR beta chains were counted across the roughly 700 repertoires, and around 10 million of these chains were shared by at least two donors. Raw reads were error-corrected and collapsed into unique sequences by a nearest-neighbor algorithm in which closely related sequences were merged to remove PCR and sequencing errors. Alignment of CDR3 sequences to IMGT reference sequences was used to assign V, D and J gene segments. For a sequence to be retained, a match of at least six nucleotides was required to both a V gene segment and a J gene segment. A rearrangement counted as productive if the CDR3 had no stop codons and remained in frame with V and J, and every other rearrangement counted as non-productive. Following IMGT convention, CDR3 was defined as the stretch from the second conserved V-encoded cysteine to the conserved J-encoded phenylalanine. The earlier analysis of about 590 of the donors excluded sequences that lacked an unambiguous match to a single V gene segment. An earlier analysis of some 610 of the donors called V segments functional above 56.7% productive rearrangements and segregating when the between-donor standard deviation exceeded 5%. A statistical classification framework was developed to diagnose cytomegalovirus status using the catalog of TCR beta chain sequences. A later analysis assigned V and J genes by comparing TCR nucleotide sequences with IMGT/GENE-DB human TR gene sequences. The TCRdist pipeline was used in a later analysis to assign CDR3 sequences and most-parsimonious VDJ recombination scenarios. In a later analysis, every TCR beta chain was defined by the combination of its CDR3 amino acid sequence and its V-gene family, and reads without a unique V-gene family were dropped. As a way to deal with suspected cross-contamination and a sequencing artifact, a later analysis dropped under 600 nucleotide sequences that were highly shared and had low generation probability. A later analysis calculated a clonal expansion index for each public chain from normalized within-repertoire ranks of inferred template counts. A later analysis computed generation probabilities with a VDJ recombination model fitted to out-of-frame rearrangements, and checked the results against IGoR. In a later analysis, TCR-TCR, TCR-HLA and TCR-CMV co-occurrence was scored with hypergeometric tests, and a repertoire-size bias correction was applied to TCR pairs. In a later analysis, false discovery rates were estimated by permuting HLA or CMV assignments 20 times. A later analysis grouped co-occurring TCRs with DBSCAN, adding TCRdist sequence similarity when clustering within HLA-allele-positive subsets. For co-occurrence clustering, repertoires with fewer than 30,000 or more than 120,000 public chains were excluded, along with roughly five repertoires with anomalous nucleotide sharing. The clones in this table, taken by TCRdb from immuneACCESS, are in-frame only. Not every clone is retained; where verified, under half of the shortfall comes from an unresolved V gene, and the cause of the rest is unknown. V, J and clone size derive from that table, while D and trimming were established from the DNA sequence. This sample is represented by about 130,000 clones; around three quarters of them were singletons. The ten largest clones take up roughly 3.5% of the sample.

V sheds 5 bases and J sheds 5 bases, leaving 11 bases between their ends. The CDR3 runs 13 amino acids, cysteine and phenylalanine included. Only CDR3 DNA is held: 39 bases, read in frame from base 1. The germline V gene supplies CDR1 SGHDT and CDR2 YYEEEE. Broader findings and caveats from the paper: Strong co-occurrence of HLA alleles, especially DR and DQ, made assigning TCR associations to individual alleles difficult. Specific HLA alleles were associated with over 15,000 TCR beta sequences at a false discovery rate of 0.05 in a later analysis. A few of the identified cytomegalovirus-associated TCR beta chains were confirmed in vitro to be specific for cytomegalovirus antigens. Across donors, most TCR sequences were observed very rarely, whereas some public TCRs were present in many individuals. Because some donors lacked HLA typing at each locus, the association tests relied only on the typed subset. Immune exposure information for the cohort was limited to CMV serostatus. It was suggested by the authors that the approach could potentially be generalized to other disease states and immunological phenotypes. A later genetic analysis associated a missense DCLRE1C variant with V-gene and J-gene trimming of TCR beta chains, and an independent cohort replicated the association. Some IMGT-functional V segments, including TRBV6-2 and TRBV6-3, could not be distinguished by the 87-base-pair reads and were therefore excluded. In this cohort, only TCR beta chains were sequenced, and detectable features were limited by the absence of alpha or paired-chain data. Compared with the roughly 670-donor mean, donors in an Asian-associated ancestry cluster had fewer N-insertions in productive TCRs, according to a later genetic analysis. A further reported finding was that TCR beta sequences accurately predicted the HLA-A and HLA-B alleles for most subjects in the first cohort. According to a later analysis, TCR association rates differed among HLA loci, with DRB1 alleles showing the most associated TCRs and HLA-C alleles showing the fewest. Cytomegalovirus status was reported to be diagnosed by the classifier with high specificity and sensitivity in both the original and validation cohorts. In an earlier analysis of about 550 of the donors, most TCR beta V segments were observed in productive rearrangements about 87% or about 30% of the time, broadly matching IMGT annotations. The presence/absence analyses assumed that sequencing depth was roughly uniform across donors, and that assumption may not be true. In a later analysis, several top co-occurrence clusters were reported to appear linked to parvovirus B19, influenza, CMV and Epstein-Barr virus. Compared with equally common non-associated chains, HLA-associated TCR beta chains in a later analysis were more clonally expanded and had lower generation probabilities. Correlated functional status among segregating V segments might be attributable to linkage disequilibrium, but an unknown experimental factor could not be ruled out. The study listed 150 to 200 TCR beta chains as associated with cytomegalovirus. A later analysis found that most CMV-associated TCR beta chains appeared HLA-restricted, with HLA associations seemingly driven largely by CMV exposure. Because counts were too low, 15 to 20 rarely observed V segments, including chromosome 9 orphons, were left out of the earlier analysis of a few hundred of the donors. A cluster of highly shared sequence variants was judged likely to be a technical artifact of the sequencing pipeline.

Notes on this clone: The antigen this receptor binds is unknown. The sample holds no much larger clone one base away, and base qualities are not on file.

Sequencing was performed on PBMCs. Recombination linked TRBV5-6 to TRBJ1-5, and possibly TRBD1, on 6 matching bases. The clonotype was recovered from a man in his forties in good health and CMV-seronegative. The DNA sequence is given as TGTGCCAGCAGTCGAACAGGGTATCAGCCCCAGCATTTT. It specifies CASSRTGYQPQHF.